This T cell receptor beta chain was obtained from a study of radiation and T cells in renal cell carcinoma. Study details: Nephrectomy followed 15 Gy stereotactic body radiation by 4 weeks.

Assay used: immunoSEQ multiplex PCR; TCRdb lists only in-frame clones, some missing. The sample shows some 50,000 clones, about 80% of them seen only once. Time point in this sample: baseline pretreatment blood. Treatment indicated: 15 Gy SBRT to primary tumor, nephrectomy 4 weeks later. General study points: From baseline, blood top tumor clonotypes peaked at 2 weeks post-radiation. Baseline intratumoral clonotype presence is unknown without pretreatment biopsies.

V was trimmed by 6 bases and J by 6 bases, leaving 5 bases between them. The CDR3 length is 11 residues. Germline V CDR1 and CDR2: LNHDA, SQIVND (reference sequence). As concerns this clone: Its cognate antigen is unknown.

The source material was blood, sampled from a patient whose treatment included radiotherapy and nephrectomy. This TCR was sampled from an older woman with renal cell carcinoma. The chain combines TRBV19 with TRBJ2-2; D ambiguous. Written as DNA, the CDR3 is TGTGCCAGTAGAGGGTCCGGGGAGCTGTTTTTT. It yields the protein CASRGSGELFF. Drawing the rest from reference TRBV19 and TRBJ2-2, the complete variable domain is DGGITQSPKYLFRKEGQNVTLSCEQNLNHDAMYWYRQDPGQGLRLIYYSQIVNDFQKGDIAEGYSVSREKKESFPLTVTSAQKNPTAFYLCASRGSGELFFGEGSRLTVL.